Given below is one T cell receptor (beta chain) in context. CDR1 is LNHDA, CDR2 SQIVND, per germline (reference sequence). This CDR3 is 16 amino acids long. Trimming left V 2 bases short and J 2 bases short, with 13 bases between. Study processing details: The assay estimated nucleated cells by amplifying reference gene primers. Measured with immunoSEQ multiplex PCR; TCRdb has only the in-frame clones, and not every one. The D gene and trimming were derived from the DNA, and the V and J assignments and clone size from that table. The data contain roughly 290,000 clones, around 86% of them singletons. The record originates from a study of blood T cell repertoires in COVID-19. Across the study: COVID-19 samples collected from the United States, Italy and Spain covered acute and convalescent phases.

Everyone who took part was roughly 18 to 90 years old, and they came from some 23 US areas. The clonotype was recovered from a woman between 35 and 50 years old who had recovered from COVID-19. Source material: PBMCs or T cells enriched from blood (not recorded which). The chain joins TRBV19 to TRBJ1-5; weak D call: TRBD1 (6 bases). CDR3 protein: CASSIRQTGGNQPQHF. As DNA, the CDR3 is TGTGCCAGTAGTATACGCCAGACAGGAGGCAATCAGCCCCAGCATTTT.